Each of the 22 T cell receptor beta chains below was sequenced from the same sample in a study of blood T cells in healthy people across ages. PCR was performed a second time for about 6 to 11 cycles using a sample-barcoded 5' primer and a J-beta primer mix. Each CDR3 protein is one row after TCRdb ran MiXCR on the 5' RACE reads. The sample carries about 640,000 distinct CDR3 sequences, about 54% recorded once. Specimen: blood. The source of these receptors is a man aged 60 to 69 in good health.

The CDR3 loop reads CSARRTRNGFEQYF. CDR3 coding DNA: TGCAGTGCTAGAAGGACTAGGAACGGGTTCGAGCAGTACTTC. The rearrangement joins TRBV20-1 to TRBJ2-7; TRBD2 aligns across 7 bases. Germline CDR1 DFQATT, CDR2 SNEGSKA (reference sequence). J gave up 6 bases and V 2 bases, and 10 bases lay outside the gene matches. The CDR3 is made up of 14 amino acids.

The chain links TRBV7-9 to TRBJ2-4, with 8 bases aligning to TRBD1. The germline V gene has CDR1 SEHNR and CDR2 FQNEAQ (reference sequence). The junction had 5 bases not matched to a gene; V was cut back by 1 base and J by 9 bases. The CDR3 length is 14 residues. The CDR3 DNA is TGTGCCAGCAGCTTAGGGCCACAGGGGGGCATTCAGTACTTC. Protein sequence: CASSLGPQGGIQYF.

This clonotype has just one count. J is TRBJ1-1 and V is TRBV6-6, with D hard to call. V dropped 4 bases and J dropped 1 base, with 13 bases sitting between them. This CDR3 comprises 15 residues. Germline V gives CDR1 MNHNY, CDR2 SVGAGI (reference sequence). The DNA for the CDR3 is TGTGCCAGCAGTTCCTCACAGAGGGCGAACACTGAAGCTTTCTTT. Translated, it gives CASSSSQRANTEAFF.

CDR3 nucleotide sequence: TGTGCCAGCAGCTCGACAGGGGGCCCCTTCTACAATGAGCAGTTCTTC. This translates into CASSSTGGPFYNEQFF. The chain joins TRBV11-2 to TRBJ2-1, with TRBD1 identical over 10 bases. The CDR3 has 16 amino acids. Germline CDR1 is SGHAT and CDR2 is FQNNGV. V lost 4 bases to trimming and J lost 3 bases; unmatched junction nucleotides: 6.

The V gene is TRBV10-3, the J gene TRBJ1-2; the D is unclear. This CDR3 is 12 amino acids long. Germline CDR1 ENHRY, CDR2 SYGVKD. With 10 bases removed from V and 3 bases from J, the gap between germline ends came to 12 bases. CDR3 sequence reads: CASAAQDYGYTF. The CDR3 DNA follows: TGTGCCAGCGCCGCGCAGGACTATGGCTACACCTTC.

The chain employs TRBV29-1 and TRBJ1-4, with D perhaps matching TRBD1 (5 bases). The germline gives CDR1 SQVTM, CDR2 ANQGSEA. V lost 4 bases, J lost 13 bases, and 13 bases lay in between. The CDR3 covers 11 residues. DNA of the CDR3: TGCAGCGTTGGGGGCCTATCCGGACTGTTTTTT. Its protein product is CSVGGLSGLFF. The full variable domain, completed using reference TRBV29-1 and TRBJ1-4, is SAVISQKPSRDICQRGTSLTIQCQVDSQVTMMFWYRQQPGQSLTLIATANQGSEATYESGFVIDKFPISRPNLTFSTLTVSNMSPEDSSIYLCSVGGLSGLFFGSGTQLSVL.

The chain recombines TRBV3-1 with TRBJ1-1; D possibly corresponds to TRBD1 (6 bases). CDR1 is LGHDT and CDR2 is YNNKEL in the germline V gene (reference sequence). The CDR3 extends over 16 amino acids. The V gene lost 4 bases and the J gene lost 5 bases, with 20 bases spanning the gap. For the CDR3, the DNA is TGTGCCAGCAGCCCACCGGGTTTTCGGGGGCAAACTGAAGCTTTCTTT. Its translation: CASSPPGFRGQTEAFF.

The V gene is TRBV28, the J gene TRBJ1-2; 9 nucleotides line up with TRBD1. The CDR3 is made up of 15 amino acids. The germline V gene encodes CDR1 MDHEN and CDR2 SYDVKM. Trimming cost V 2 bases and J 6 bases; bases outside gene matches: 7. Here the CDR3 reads CASSLNIQGANGYTF. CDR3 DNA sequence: TGTGCCAGCAGTTTAAACATACAGGGGGCGAATGGCTACACCTTC.

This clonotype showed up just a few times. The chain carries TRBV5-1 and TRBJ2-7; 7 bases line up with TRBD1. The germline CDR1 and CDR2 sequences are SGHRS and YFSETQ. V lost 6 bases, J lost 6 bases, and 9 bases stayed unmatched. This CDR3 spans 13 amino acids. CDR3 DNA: TGCGCCAGCACCACTAATGACAGGGCCGAGCAGTACTTC. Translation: CASTTNDRAEQYF.

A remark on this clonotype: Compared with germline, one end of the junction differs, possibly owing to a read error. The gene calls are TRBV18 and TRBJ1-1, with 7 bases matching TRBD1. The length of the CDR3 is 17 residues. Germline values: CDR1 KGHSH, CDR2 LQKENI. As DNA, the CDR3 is TGTGCCAGCTCGCCACCTTCAACCCGGACAGGAAACACTGAAGCTTTCTTT. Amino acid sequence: CASSPPSTRTGNTEAFF.

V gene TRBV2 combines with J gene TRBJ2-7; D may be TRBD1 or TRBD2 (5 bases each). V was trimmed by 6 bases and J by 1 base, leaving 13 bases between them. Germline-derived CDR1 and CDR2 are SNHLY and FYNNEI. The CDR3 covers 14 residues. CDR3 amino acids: CASRDRDHSYEQYF. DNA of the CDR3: TGTGCCAGCAGAGACCGGGACCATTCCTACGAGCAGTACTTC.

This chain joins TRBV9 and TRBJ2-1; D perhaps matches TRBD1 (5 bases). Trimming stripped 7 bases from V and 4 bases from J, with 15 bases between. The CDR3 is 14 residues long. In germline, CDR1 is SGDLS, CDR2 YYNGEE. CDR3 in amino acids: CASSPGFGYNEQFF. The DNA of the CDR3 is TGTGCCAGCTCCCCAGGGTTTGGGTACAATGAGCAGTTCTTC.

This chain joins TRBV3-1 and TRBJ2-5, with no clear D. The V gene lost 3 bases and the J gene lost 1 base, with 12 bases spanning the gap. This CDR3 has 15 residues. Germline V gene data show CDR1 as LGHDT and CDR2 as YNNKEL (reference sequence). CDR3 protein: CASSQGSRGQETQYF. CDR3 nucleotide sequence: TGTGCCAGCAGCCAGGGGTCTAGAGGCCAAGAGACCCAGTACTTC.

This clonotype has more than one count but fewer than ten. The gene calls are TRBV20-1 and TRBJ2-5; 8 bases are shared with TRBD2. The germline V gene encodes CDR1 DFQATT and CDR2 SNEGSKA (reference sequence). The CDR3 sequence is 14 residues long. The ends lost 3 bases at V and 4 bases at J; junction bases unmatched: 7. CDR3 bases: TGCAGTGCTAGGGAGAGCGGGGGCACAGAGACCCAGTACTTC. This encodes CSARESGGTETQYF.

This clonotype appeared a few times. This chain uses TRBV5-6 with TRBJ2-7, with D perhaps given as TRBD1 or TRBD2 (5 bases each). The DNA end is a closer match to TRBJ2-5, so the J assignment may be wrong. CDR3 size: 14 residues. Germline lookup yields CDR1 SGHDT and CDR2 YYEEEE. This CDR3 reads CASSYLGAGETQYF. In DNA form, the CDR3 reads TGTGCCAGCAGCTACCTCGGGGCCGGAGAGACCCAGTACTTC.

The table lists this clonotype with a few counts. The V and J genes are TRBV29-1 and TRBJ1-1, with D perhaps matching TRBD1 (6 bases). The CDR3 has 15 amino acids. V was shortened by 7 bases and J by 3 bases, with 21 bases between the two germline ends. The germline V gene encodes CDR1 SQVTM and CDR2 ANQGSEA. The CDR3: CSGSVGGRMDTEAFF. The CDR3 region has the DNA TGCAGCGGGTCGGTCGGGGGGCGAATGGACACTGAAGCTTTCTTT.

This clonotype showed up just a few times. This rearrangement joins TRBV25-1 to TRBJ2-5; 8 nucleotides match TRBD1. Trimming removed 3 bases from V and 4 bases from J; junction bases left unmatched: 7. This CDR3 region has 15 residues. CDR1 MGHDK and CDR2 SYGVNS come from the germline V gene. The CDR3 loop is CASSEGVQGGETQYF. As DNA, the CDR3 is TGTGCCAGCAGTGAGGGAGTACAGGGGGGAGAGACCCAGTACTTC.

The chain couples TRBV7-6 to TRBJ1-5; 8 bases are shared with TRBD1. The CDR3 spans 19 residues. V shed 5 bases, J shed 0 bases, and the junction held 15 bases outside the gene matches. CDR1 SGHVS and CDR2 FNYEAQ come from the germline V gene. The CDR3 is CASSPRSGQGVYSNQPQHF. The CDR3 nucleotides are TGTGCCAGCAGCCCTCGGAGCGGACAGGGAGTTTATAGCAATCAGCCCCAGCATTTT.

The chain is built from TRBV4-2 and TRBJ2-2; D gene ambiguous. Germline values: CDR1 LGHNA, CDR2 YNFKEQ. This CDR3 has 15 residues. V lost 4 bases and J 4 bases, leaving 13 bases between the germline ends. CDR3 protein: CASSPRSQSTGELFF. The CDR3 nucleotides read TGTGCCAGCAGCCCCCGTTCCCAGTCCACCGGGGAGCTGTTTTTT.

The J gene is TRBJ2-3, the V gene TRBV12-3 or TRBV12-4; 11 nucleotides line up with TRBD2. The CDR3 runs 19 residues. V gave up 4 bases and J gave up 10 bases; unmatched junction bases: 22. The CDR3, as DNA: TGTGCCAGCAGTTCCCGGACAGGGACTAGCGGCCCCGGCGGCGGGCCGCAGTATTTT. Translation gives CASSSRTGTSGPGGGPQYF.

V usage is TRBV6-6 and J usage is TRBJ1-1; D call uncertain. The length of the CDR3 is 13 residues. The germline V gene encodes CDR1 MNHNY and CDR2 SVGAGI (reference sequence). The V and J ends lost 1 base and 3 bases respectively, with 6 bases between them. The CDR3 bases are TGTGCCAGCAGTTACTATCTGGACACTGAAGCTTTCTTT. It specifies CASSYYLDTEAFF.

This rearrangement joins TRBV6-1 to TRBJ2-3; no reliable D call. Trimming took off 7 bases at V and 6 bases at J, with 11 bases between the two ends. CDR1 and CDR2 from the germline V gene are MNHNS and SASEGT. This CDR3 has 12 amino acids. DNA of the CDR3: TGTGCCAGCAACCTACGTTGGGATACGCAGTATTTT. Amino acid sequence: CASNLRWDTQYF.